The present T cell receptor beta chain was sequenced within a study of metastatic and nonmetastatic thyroid tumors. About the research overall: Samples came from malignant and benign thyroid patients, and repertoires were compared across blood and tumor or nodule tissue.

All patients were treatment-naive before thyroid surgery. TCRdb reprocessed the PCR reads using MiXCR. The repertoire has about 35,000 clones, about a sixth of them found once; the top ten carry less than 7.5%. This clone was picked up many times. The sequenced sample was blood. The receptor comes from a male donor with papillary thyroid cancer or a benign thyroid nodule (not recorded which). Some clones in this sample may be carry-over from other donors' samples.

The CDR3 is CASSRDGNYEQYF. CDR3 sequence (DNA): TGCGCCAGCAGCAGGGACGGAAACTACGAGCAGTACTTC. The V and J genes are TRBV5-1 and TRBJ2-7; D could derive from TRBD1 or TRBD2 (5 bases each). Trimming left V 4 bases short and J 3 bases short, with 11 bases between. Germline V CDR1 and CDR2: SGHRS, YFSETQ. The CDR3 spans 13 residues.